This record concerns one TCR beta chain sequence. Its matching antigen is unknown. A multiplex PCR was run with 60 Vbeta primers and 13 Jbeta primers. The table came from immunoSEQ multiplex PCR; TCRdb's copy has only in-frame clones and leaves some out. Found here are 45,000 to 60,000 clones; the top ten clones hold roughly 7%. The sample is drawn from a study of cytomegalovirus exposure and HLA in healthy donors. Notes on the study in general: Prior analysis indicated that the majority of TCR beta V segments exhibited productivity approximately 87% or approximately 30% of the time. In terms of immune exposure information, only CMV serostatus was available.

The sequenced sample consisted of PBMCs. The origin of this receptor is a woman between 35 and 50 years old in good health and CMV-seronegative.

The CDR3 reads CASSSGTSGRIEQFF. The CDR3 DNA follows: TGTGCCAGCTCAAGCGGGACTAGCGGGAGGATTGAGCAGTTCTTC. The rearrangement joins TRBV18 to TRBJ2-1, with 15 bases aligning to TRBD2. Germline lookup yields CDR1 KGHSH and CDR2 LQKENI. The CDR3 consists of 15 residues. The J segment lost 9 bases and the V segment lost 5 bases, leaving 5 bases of the junction unmatched.